A single sample gave rise to the 15 T cell receptor beta chains below, sequenced in a study of T cells in Graves' hyperthyroidism and ophthalmopathy. TCR beta CDR3 region amplification was performed from RNA transcripts. Primed by the HTBI set, a first-round RT-PCR was run on the TCR CDR3. TCRdb re-called the multiplex PCR reads through MiXCR, storing one row per CDR3 protein. The sample yields 450,000 to 650,000 distinct CDR3 sequences, more than 20% seen once. The sample taken for sequencing was blood. These receptors came from a young man with Graves' hyperthyroidism.

This clonotype has at least ten counts. CDR3 bases: TGCGCCAGCAGCTTGGGGAACCAAGAGACCCAGTACTTC. It specifies CASSLGNQETQYF. The chain uses TRBV5-1 and TRBJ2-5; D is unresolved. The CDR3 has 13 amino acids. With 0 bases removed from V and 0 bases from J, the gap between germline ends came to 3 bases. Germline V gene sequence: CDR1 SGHRS, CDR2 YFSETQ.

This clonotype has only a few counts. J is TRBJ2-5 and V is TRBV28; no clear D gene. Germline V gene sequence: CDR1 MDHEN, CDR2 SYDVKM. The CDR3 loop spans 16 amino acids. The V end lost 4 bases, the J end lost 5 bases, and 20 bases lay between the germline ends. The CDR3 DNA is TGTGCCAGCAGTTCCTCCCTCCCCAATTGGTGGGAGACCCAGTACTTC. Translated: CASSSSLPNWWETQYF.

This clonotype was recorded many times. The chain combines TRBV24-1 with TRBJ2-2; TRBD1 aligns across 9 bases. Germline trimming cut 4 bases from V and 6 bases from J; bases unmatched to any gene: 8. This CDR3 is built from 16 residues. CDR1 and CDR2 from the germline V gene are KGHDR and SFDVKD. CDR3 amino acids: CATSDGDREISGELFF. CDR3 DNA sequence: TGTGCCACCAGTGACGGGGACAGGGAGATTTCCGGGGAGCTGTTTTTT.

This clonotype appeared many times. For the CDR3, the DNA is TGTGCCAGCAGTTTAGCGCTGGGGCCACAAGAGACCCAGTACTTC. It is translated as CASSLALGPQETQYF. This chain links TRBV12-3 or TRBV12-4 with TRBJ2-5; D perhaps matches TRBD1 (5 bases). The germline V and J ends were trimmed by 0 bases and 2 bases, with 10 bases remaining between them. The CDR3 spans 15 residues.

Many counts were recorded for this clonotype. The chain has TRBV15 and TRBJ2-7; D possibly corresponds to TRBD2 (6 bases). The CDR3 consists of 14 residues. With 0 bases removed from V and 5 bases from J, the gap between germline ends came to 11 bases. Per the germline V gene, CDR1 is LNHNV and CDR2 is YYDKDF (reference sequence). The CDR3 loop is CATSRDWRDHEQYF. For the CDR3, the DNA is TGTGCCACCAGCAGAGATTGGAGGGACCACGAGCAGTACTTC.

This chain uses TRBV7-6 with TRBJ2-7; TRBD2 might be the D (5 bases). Per the germline V gene, CDR1 is SGHVS and CDR2 is FNYEAQ. Trimming removed 2 bases from V and 2 bases from J, with 10 bases in between. The CDR3 covers 14 residues. CDR3 bases: TGTGCCAGCAGCTTAACGGAGGCCCCCTACGAGCAGTACTTC. It yields the protein CASSLTEAPYEQYF.

The V call is TRBV6-1, the J call TRBJ2-7; D perhaps matches TRBD1 (6 bases). Germline V gene data show CDR1 as MNHNS and CDR2 as SASEGT. This CDR3 spans 15 amino acids. Between the trimmed V and J ends, which lost 6 bases and 4 bases, there was a span of 19 bases. CDR3 sequence (DNA): TGTGCCAGCAGGAAGCGGACAGTGCTTACTTACGAGCAGTACTTC. The encoded protein is CASRKRTVLTYEQYF.

The chain uses TRBV20-1 and TRBJ2-7; perhaps TRBD2 as D (6 bases). V was trimmed by 8 bases and J by 0 bases, leaving 11 bases between them. The germline V gene has CDR1 DFQATT and CDR2 SNEGSKA (reference sequence). The CDR3 length is 12 residues. DNA for the CDR3: TGCAGTATGGCGGGGATCTCCTACGAGCAGTACTTC. This gives the protein CSMAGISYEQYF.

About this clonotype: This may arise from a read error, as a much more abundant clone is one base away. The CDR3 here is CAPSRTGDTGELFF. The CDR3 bases are TGTGCCCCCAGCAGAACAGGGGACACCGGGGAGCTGTTTTTT. This chain joins TRBV15 and TRBJ2-2, with 7 bases fitting TRBD1. The germline V gene encodes CDR1 LNHNV and CDR2 YYDKDF (reference sequence). The length of the CDR3 is 14 residues. Together with reference TRBV15 and TRBJ2-2, the CDR3 gives the full variable domain: DAMVIQNPRYQVTQFGKPVTLSCSQTLNHNVMYWYQQKSSQAPKLLFHYYDKDFNNEADTPDNFQSRRPNTSFCFLDIRSPGLGDTAMYLCAPSRTGDTGELFFGEGSRLTVL.

This clonotype was counted ten times or more. The rearrangement uses TRBV6-1 and TRBJ2-5; D is tentatively TRBD1 or TRBD2 (5 bases each). Trimming removed 6 bases at V and 3 bases at J, with 11 bases between. The CDR3 extends over 13 amino acids. Germline assignment: CDR1 MNHNS and CDR2 SASEGT. The CDR3 DNA reads as TGTGCCAGCAGCACCGGGACGGAAGAGACCCAGTACTTC. Translating it yields CASSTGTEETQYF.

The sample holds many counts of this clonotype. The gene calls are TRBV4-1 and TRBJ1-5; D remains unclear. Germline CDR1 MGHRA, CDR2 YSYEKL. The CDR3 has 16 amino acids. V gave up 4 bases and J gave up 3 bases, with 16 bases separating them. CDR3 region: CASSPSPTPNNQPQHF. CDR3 coding DNA: TGCGCCAGCAGCCCCAGCCCCACTCCTAACAATCAGCCCCAGCATTTT.

The rearrangement joins TRBV5-1 to TRBJ2-5, with D tentatively TRBD1 or TRBD2 (5 bases each). Trimming removed 4 bases from V and 4 bases from J, with 17 bases in between. CDR1 SGHRS and CDR2 YFSETQ come from the germline V gene. CDR3 size: 15 residues. CDR3 in amino acids: CASSPPDGGGETQYF. The CDR3 DNA is TGCGCCAGCAGCCCCCCGGATGGGGGTGGAGAGACCCAGTACTTC.

This clonotype was picked up a small number of times. A much larger clone sits a single nucleotide away, making a read error possible. The chain combines TRBV12-3 or TRBV12-4 with TRBJ1-6; D is undetermined. The V end lost 6 bases, the J end lost 0 bases, and 3 bases lay between the germline ends. CDR3 length: 13 residues. CDR3 DNA sequence: TGTGCCAGCAGCCGCTCCTATAATTCACCCCTCCACTTT. Encoded protein: CASSRSYNSPLHF.

The chain uses TRBV2 and TRBJ2-7; 13 nucleotides match TRBD2. CDR1 and CDR2 from the germline V gene are SNHLY and FYNNEI. With V trimmed by 6 bases and J by 4 bases, 6 bases remained unmatched. CDR3 length equals 15 residues. The CDR3 spells CASRRTSGGGYEQYF. In DNA form, the CDR3 reads TGTGCCAGCAGAAGGACTAGCGGGGGAGGATACGAGCAGTACTTC.

The table lists this clonotype with a few counts. Because the CDR3 is missing its conserved closing phenylalanine or tryptophan, this is likely a read error. The chain employs TRBV4-2 and TRBJ2-2, with 8 bases fitting TRBD1. Germline loops: CDR1 LGHNA, CDR2 YNFKEQ. CDR3 length equals 20 residues. With 5 bases clipped from V and 3 bases from J, the junction kept 20 bases outside the gene matches. DNA for the CDR3: TGTGCCAGCAGCACAAGTAGAATTAGTATTGGACAGGGCCACACCGGGGAGCTGTTTGTT. This gives the protein CASSTSRISIGQGHTGELFV.